This TCR beta chain derives from a study of low-dose radiotherapy and immunotherapy resistance in tumors. Study details: A total of 6.5 Gy was given to Cohort 1 as 0.5 Gy per fraction every 2 weeks. The study gave Cohort 2 1 Gy per fraction every two weeks, totaling 13 Gy over 26 weeks.

Trimming removed 6 bases from V and 3 bases from J, with 9 bases in between. The germline V gene encodes CDR1 MNHEY and CDR2 SMNVEV (reference sequence). This CDR3 is built from 12 residues. This clonotype was counted many times. As to time point: after trial treatment. Noted treatment: LDRT plus nivolumab, ipilimumab, low-dose cyclophosphamide and aspirin (RACIN trial). TRAV- and TRBV-specific primers were used for first-strand cDNA, which covered alpha and beta chains. A roughly 20-cycle PCR with a constant-region primer and V-primer adapter amplified TCRs. TCRdb reanalysed the reads using MiXCR and keeps one entry per CDR3 protein. The table records around 84,000 distinct CDR3 sequences, around 17% of them present only once.

Sequences were derived from PBMCs, sampled after low-dose radiotherapy plus immunotherapy. The sequence came from a male donor with prostate cancer. This rearrangement joins TRBV27 to TRBJ2-7; D perhaps matches TRBD2 (5 bases). This CDR3 reads CASSLTSYEQYF. The CDR3 nucleotides are TGTGCCAGCAGCCTTACTAGCTACGAGCAGTACTTC.